The present T cell receptor beta chain was sequenced within a study of blood T cell repertoires in COVID-19. In the study overall: T cells, B-cell-depleted T cells, or PBMCs provided the cDNA or gDNA that served as material.

It was during active infection that Seattle patients were enrolled and then longitudinally followed. As processed by the authors: Reference gene primer amplification yielded estimated nucleated cell counts. The method was immunoSEQ multiplex PCR; TCRdb's version includes in-frame clones alone and lacks a portion of them. The DNA gave D and trimming, while V, J and clone size come from that table. The sample shows 150,000 to 200,000 clones, roughly 84% of them seen only once. The clonotype originates from a man aged 80 or over with COVID-19, enrolled during active disease. Input material: peripheral blood.

CDR3 protein: CASSLTLDSGSGNTIYF. In nucleotides, the CDR3 is TGTGCCAGCAGCTTAACCTTGGACAGCGGCTCTGGAAACACCATATATTTT. The chain employs TRBV7-9 and TRBJ1-3; possibly TRBD1 for D (6 bases). With 2 bases removed from V and 0 bases from J, the gap between germline ends came to 14 bases. This CDR3 spans 17 amino acids. Germline V CDR1 and CDR2: SEHNR, FQNEAQ (reference sequence).